Presented here are 31 T cell receptor beta chains from one specimen sequenced in a study of beta chain features in type 1 diabetes. The authors reverse transcribed all of the isolated RNA, so sequencing captured expressed TCRB transcripts. TCRdb's copy holds only in-frame clones and misses some; the assay was immunoSEQ multiplex PCR. The repertoire holds about 370,000 clones, with roughly 15% as singletons. The sample taken for sequencing was naive CD4+ T cells from blood. The receptor source for this set is a woman younger than 30 in good health.

The sample holds a few counts of this clone. A junction boundary mismatches the germline segment, possibly from a read error. J is TRBJ2-7 and V is TRBV28; 8 nucleotides line up with TRBD1. The CDR3 length is 12 residues. Germline-derived CDR1 and CDR2 are MDHEN and SYDVKM. The CDR3 sequence is CASSLGTGHPFF. DNA of the CDR3: TGTGCCAGCAGTCTCGGGACAGGCCACCCCTTCTTC. Variable domain in full (rest from reference TRBV28 and TRBJ2-7): DVKVTQSSRYLVKRTGEKVFLECVQDMDHENMFWYRQDPGLGLRLIYFSYDVKMKEKGDIPEGYSVSREKKERFSLILESASTNQTSMYLCASSLGTGHPFFGPGTRLTVT.

CDR3 in DNA: TGTGCCTGGTGCAGGGAAGGCACTGAAGCTTTCTTT. Translation: CAWCREGTEAFF. This chain connects TRBV30 to TRBJ1-1, with D maybe TRBD1 (5 bases). Per the germline V gene, CDR1 is GTSNPN and CDR2 is SVGIG (reference sequence). The V and J ends lost 5 bases and 4 bases respectively, with 11 bases between them. The CDR3 loop spans 12 amino acids.

The J gene is TRBJ2-3, the V gene TRBV18, with a possible D match to TRBD1 (5 bases). The V end was cut by 1 base, the J end by 3 bases, with 5 bases between. Looked up from germline, CDR1 is KGHSH and CDR2 is LQKENI. The CDR3 loop spans 13 amino acids. The CDR3 region has the DNA TGTGCCAGCTCACCACGGACAACAGATACGCAGTATTTT. Protein: CASSPRTTDTQYF.

The table lists this clone with a few counts. This chain uses TRBV9 with TRBJ2-3; TRBD2 agrees at 13 bases. Germline V gene sequence: CDR1 SGDLS, CDR2 YYNGEE. The CDR3 consists of 17 residues. V lost 2 bases and J lost 4; bases outside the gene matches: 7. The DNA for the CDR3 is TGTGCCAGCAGCGTTACTAGCGGGAGGGCCGTGGCAGATACGCAGTATTTT. Encoded protein: CASSVTSGRAVADTQYF.

The chain joins TRBV28 to TRBJ1-5; 12 nucleotides line up with TRBD1. The trim removed 4 bases at V and 7 bases at J, leaving 5 bases unmatched. This CDR3 is built from 15 residues. CDR1 MDHEN and CDR2 SYDVKM come from the germline V gene. CDR3 amino acids: CASSSGQGARQPQHF. DNA for the CDR3: TGTGCCAGCAGTTCGGGACAGGGGGCAAGGCAGCCCCAGCATTTT.

This clone has only a few counts. The rearrangement joins TRBV11-2 to TRBJ2-1, with a weak D call TRBD2 (6 bases). The germline CDR1 and CDR2 sequences are SGHAT and FQNNGV. Trimming removed 5 bases from V and 5 bases from J, with 22 bases in between. The CDR3 length is 17 residues. The CDR3 DNA sequence: TGTGCCAGCAGCCCATTGGGACTTTGGGCGGGAAACAATGAGCAGTTCTTC. This gives the protein CASSPLGLWAGNNEQFF.

CDR3 region: CASSSGTGGYEQYF. The DNA of the CDR3 is TGCGCCAGCAGCTCCGGGACAGGGGGTTACGAGCAGTACTTC. The chain links TRBV5-1 to TRBJ2-7; 11 bases align to TRBD1. In germline, CDR1 is SGHRS, CDR2 YFSETQ. This CDR3 comprises 14 residues. The V gene end was trimmed by 3 bases and the J gene end by 4 bases; junction bases not matched to a gene: 3.

This chain joins TRBV7-3 and TRBJ2-1, with 10 bases lining up with TRBD1. The germline gives CDR1 SGHTA, CDR2 FQGTGA. The CDR3 extends over 17 amino acids. J lost 7 bases, V lost 1 base, and 10 bases had no gene match. CDR3 in DNA: TGTGCCAGCAGCTTAAATCGGGGACAGGGGAGGGTGAATGAGCAGTTCTTC. This gives the protein CASSLNRGQGRVNEQFF. The entire variable domain, with the rest obtained from reference TRBV7-3 and TRBJ2-1, is as follows: GAGVSQTPSNKVTEKGKYVELRCDPISGHTALYWYRQSLGQGPEFLIYFQGTGAADDSGLPNDRFFAVRPEGSVSTLKIQRTERGDSAVYLCASSLNRGQGRVNEQFFGPGTRLTVL.

This clone came up a few times. The rearrangement uses TRBV10-3 and TRBJ2-7, with 14 bases that match TRBD2. This CDR3 has 16 residues. V dropped 5 bases and J dropped 5; count of bases not matched to a gene: 8. The germline gives CDR1 ENHRY, CDR2 SYGVKD. The CDR3 here is CAISRGLAGVYDEQYF. CDR3 sequence (DNA): TGTGCCATCAGTAGGGGACTAGCGGGAGTTTATGACGAGCAGTACTTC.

The gene calls are TRBV29-1 and TRBJ1-3; D is possibly TRBD1 (5 bases). Germline V gives CDR1 SQVTM, CDR2 ANQGSEA. The V gene lost 4 bases and the J gene lost 1 base, with 11 bases spanning the gap. The CDR3 runs to 14 residues. The CDR3 spells CSVVGDLSGNTIYF. CDR3 DNA sequence: TGCAGCGTTGTTGGGGACTTGTCTGGAAACACCATATATTTT.

This chain uses TRBV6-6 with TRBJ2-7; 7 bases are shared with TRBD1. The CDR3 runs 14 residues. V lost 8 bases, J lost 2 bases, and 9 bases stayed unmatched. Germline V gene sequence: CDR1 MNHNY, CDR2 SVGAGI (reference sequence). The CDR3 DNA follows: TGTGCCAGCCGAACCGGGACAGTCACCTACGAGCAGTACTTC. Encoded protein: CASRTGTVTYEQYF.

A few counts support this clone. The chain joins TRBV30 to TRBJ2-1, with 9 bases aligning to TRBD1. Germline V gene data show CDR1 as GTSNPN and CDR2 as SVGIG (reference sequence). The J segment lost 5 bases and the V segment lost 6 bases, leaving 8 bases of the junction unmatched. The CDR3 runs 14 residues. The CDR3 DNA sequence: TGTGCCTGCGCTTACAGGGGGCGGAACAATGAGCAGTTCTTC. The encoded protein is CACAYRGRNNEQFF. Complete variable domain (other parts from reference TRBV30 and TRBJ2-1): SQTIHQWPATLVQPVGSPLSLECTVEGTSNPNLYWYRQAAGRGLQLLFYSVGIGQISSEVPQNLSASRPQDRQFILSSKKLLLSDSGFYLCACAYRGRNNEQFFGPGTRLTVL.

This clone was seen a handful of times. This chain connects TRBV30 to TRBJ2-1; TRBD2 agrees at 8 bases. The germline gives CDR1 GTSNPN, CDR2 SVGIG (reference sequence). The ends lost 0 bases at V and 11 bases at J; junction bases unmatched: 12. The CDR3 is made up of 15 amino acids. In DNA form, the CDR3 reads TGTGCCTGGAGTGTACCCCCGGGGGGGCGCGAAAAGCAGTTCTTC. Translating gives CAWSVPPGGREKQFF.

The chain combines TRBV7-2 with TRBJ2-5, with D perhaps matching TRBD1 (6 bases). CDR1 and CDR2 (germline): SGHTA, FQGNSA. This CDR3 spans 13 amino acids. Trimming removed 5 bases from V and 7 bases from J, with 14 bases in between. The CDR3 loop is CASSPTTRGTQYF. CDR3 in DNA: TGTGCCAGCAGCCCCACGACCAGGGGGACCCAGTACTTC.

DNA of the CDR3: TGTGCCAGCAGCTTAGGTCCGACAGCGAAGAAGGAGGGCTACACCTTC. Residues: CASSLGPTAKKEGYTF. The gene calls are TRBV7-2 and TRBJ1-2; TRBD1 might be the D (5 bases). The germline V gene has CDR1 SGHTA and CDR2 FQGNSA. The CDR3 length is 16 residues. Trimming left V 1 base short and J 8 bases short, with 20 bases between.

The J gene is TRBJ2-7, the V gene TRBV28; TRBD2 might be the D (6 bases). V lost 5 bases to trimming and J lost 7 bases, with 24 bases between them. Per the germline V gene, CDR1 is MDHEN and CDR2 is SYDVKM. There are 16 residues in the CDR3. The CDR3 region has the DNA TGTGCCAGCAGTACTCCCCAGGGAGGTCTGACTAGTGAGCAGTACTTC. It yields the protein CASSTPQGGLTSEQYF.

Turning to this clone: Other DNA sequences in the sample encode the same CDR3. As DNA, the CDR3 is TGCGCCAGCAGCTTCGGCGGGAGTTCTTACAATGAGCAGTTCTTC. Translating gives CASSFGGSSYNEQFF. V is TRBV5-1 and J is TRBJ2-1; 7 bases match TRBD2. V trimming: 2 bases; J trimming: 4 bases; junction bases outside the gene matches: 6. CDR1 is SGHRS and CDR2 is YFSETQ in the germline V gene. The CDR3 has 15 residues.

The chain carries TRBV7-2 and TRBJ1-4; 9 nucleotides match TRBD1. The length of the CDR3 is 14 residues. The germline CDR1 and CDR2 sequences are SGHTA and FQGNSA. V gave up 6 bases and J gave up 4 bases; unmatched junction bases: 3. CDR3 amino acids: CASSRDRVNEKLFF. The CDR3 nucleotides are TGTGCCAGCAGTAGGGACAGGGTTAATGAAAAACTGTTTTTT.

The V gene is TRBV7-9, the J gene TRBJ2-7; 10 nucleotides agree with TRBD2. The CDR3 extends over 16 amino acids. After removal of 0 bases from V and 2 bases from J, the junction contained 4 bases not matched to a gene. Germline lookup yields CDR1 SEHNR and CDR2 FQNEAQ (reference sequence). The CDR3 nucleotides read TGTGCCAGCAGCTTAGCTCTAGCGGGAGCCCCCTACGAGCAGTACTTC. Encoded protein: CASSLALAGAPYEQYF. The full variable domain, rest sourced from reference TRBV7-9 and TRBJ2-7, is DTGVSQNPRHKITKRGQNVTFRCDPISEHNRLYWYRQTLGQGPEFLTYFQNEAQLEKSRLLSDRFSAERPKGSFSTLEIQRTEQGDSAMYLCASSLALAGAPYEQYFGPGTRLTVT.

The V gene is TRBV6-5, the J gene TRBJ1-4; D not certain. Germline values: CDR1 MNHEY, CDR2 SVGAGI. The V and J ends lost 6 bases and 7 bases respectively, with 9 bases between them. The CDR3 runs to 12 residues. This CDR3 is CASSPLGEKLFF. Here the CDR3 DNA reads TGTGCCAGCAGCCCCCTCGGTGAAAAACTGTTTTTT.

This clone has more than one count but fewer than ten. The rearrangement links TRBV11-2 to TRBJ2-1; no definite D call. Trimming took off 5 bases at V and 9 bases at J, with 11 bases between the two ends. The CDR3 has 12 residues. Per the germline V gene, CDR1 is SGHAT and CDR2 is FQNNGV. CDR3 nucleotides: TGTGCCAGCAGCCCCACGGCTAGTGAGCAGTTCTTC. Its protein product is CASSPTASEQFF.

Turning to this clone: The sample carries other DNA sequences with the same CDR3. CDR3 loop: CATSRGGTGGYEQYF. The CDR3 coding sequence is TGTGCCACCAGCAGAGGAGGTACAGGGGGATACGAGCAGTACTTC. This chain uses TRBV15 with TRBJ2-7; 8 nucleotides match TRBD1. The CDR3 is 15 amino acids. Germline trimming cut 1 base from V and 4 bases from J; bases unmatched to any gene: 6. Germline V gene sequence: CDR1 LNHNV, CDR2 YYDKDF (reference sequence).

The gene calls are TRBV2 and TRBJ2-7, with D unresolved. Between the trimmed V and J ends, which lost 9 bases and 2 bases, there was a span of 17 bases. The germline V gene has CDR1 SNHLY and CDR2 FYNNEI. The CDR3 consists of 14 residues. The CDR3 DNA sequence: TGTGCCAGTAATTCCGGGTCCGGCCCCTACGAGCAGTACTTC. Translating gives CASNSGSGPYEQYF.

This clone was seen a handful of times. This sequence joins TRBV2 and TRBJ2-1, with 8 bases matching TRBD1. Germline V CDR1 and CDR2: SNHLY, FYNNEI. The CDR3 is 17 amino acids. V trimming: 8 bases; J trimming: 0 bases; junction bases outside the gene matches: 12. The CDR3 nucleotides are TGTGCCAGCCGGGACAGGATTCTAGCAAGCTCCTACAATGAGCAGTTCTTC. Amino acid sequence: CASRDRILASSYNEQFF. Full variable domain (outside the CDR3, taken from reference TRBV2 and TRBJ2-1): EPEVTQTPSHQVTQMGQEVILRCVPISNHLYFYWYRQILGQKVEFLVSFYNNEISEKSEIFDDQFSVERPDGSNFTLKIRSTKLEDSAMYFCASRDRILASSYNEQFFGPGTRLTVL.

The chain carries TRBV25-1 and TRBJ2-5, with a possible D match to TRBD2 (6 bases). The V and J ends lost 5 bases and 0 bases respectively, with 19 bases between them. Germline V CDR1 and CDR2: MGHDK, SYGVNS. This CDR3 spans 17 amino acids. CDR3 sequence reads: CASSPPWRGPYQETQYF. For the CDR3, the DNA is TGTGCCAGCAGTCCCCCCTGGAGGGGCCCGTACCAAGAGACCCAGTACTTC.

The rearrangement uses TRBV7-8 and TRBJ2-3, with a tentative D call TRBD2 (6 bases). The CDR3 contains 16 residues. Trimming shortened V by 2 bases and J by 3 bases, and 15 bases separated the two germline ends. Germline V gene lookup returns CDR1 SGHVS and CDR2 FQNEAQ. The CDR3 spells CASSLSPGSFTDTQYF. CDR3 nucleotides: TGTGCCAGCAGCTTAAGTCCCGGGAGTTTTACAGATACGCAGTATTTT.

Only a few counts were recorded for this clone. The chain links TRBV30 to TRBJ1-1; tentatively, D is TRBD1 (6 bases). Germline V gives CDR1 GTSNPN, CDR2 SVGIG (reference sequence). The CDR3 extends over 15 amino acids. With 4 bases removed from V and 1 base from J, the gap between germline ends came to 16 bases. CDR3 protein: CAWKSGGIRNTEAFF. CDR3 bases: TGTGCCTGGAAGTCGGGGGGCATCAGGAACACTGAAGCTTTCTTT.

The chain employs TRBV6-6 and TRBJ2-5, with TRBD2 matching 10 bases. J lost 0 bases, V lost 7 bases, and 2 bases had no gene match. CDR3 length: 14 residues. Looked up from germline, CDR1 is MNHNY and CDR2 is SVGAGI (reference sequence). For the CDR3, the DNA is TGTGCCAGCACTAGCGGGAGACACCAAGAGACCCAGTACTTC. Protein product: CASTSGRHQETQYF.

This rearrangement joins TRBV29-1 to TRBJ2-7, with D maybe TRBD2 (6 bases). This CDR3 spans 12 amino acids. Germline V CDR1 and CDR2: SQVTM, ANQGSEA. V was cut by 3 bases and J by 9 bases, with 15 bases left in between. The CDR3 DNA is TGCAGCGTTGAGACGGAGGGAGTTGGGCAGTACTTC. Amino acids: CSVETEGVGQYF.

This clone has only a few counts. This sequence joins TRBV10-3 and TRBJ2-5, with TRBD1 identical over 8 bases. Per germline, CDR1 ENHRY and CDR2 SYGVKD. The CDR3 contains 14 residues. The J segment lost 5 bases and the V segment lost 11 bases, leaving 13 bases of the junction unmatched. The CDR3 region has the DNA TGTGCCCCAGGGGGCGGGACGCGCTTCGAGACCCAGTACTTC. Translation: CAPGGGTRFETQYF.

Concerning this clone itself: Other DNA sequences in this sample translate to the same CDR3. The chain joins TRBV5-1 to TRBJ2-7, with 7 bases identical to TRBD1. Looked up from germline, CDR1 is SGHRS and CDR2 is YFSETQ. V lost 8 bases to trimming and J lost 0 bases; unmatched junction nucleotides: 2. The CDR3 is 12 residues long. The CDR3 nucleotides read TGCGCCAGTGGGGACAGCTCCTACGAGCAGTACTTC. It encodes CASGDSSYEQYF.